This TCR beta chain was recorded in a study of shared clonotypes between healthy human individuals (dated by TCRdb to about 2020). Study-wide context: A couple of women and a few men aged 18 to 49 years were included in the cohort. Blood TCR repertoires of several healthy adults were deeply sequenced to estimate repertoire size and the extent of clonotype sharing between individuals. Each donor's leukapheresis produced roughly between roughly 0.94 and 9.5 billion PBMCs. For each donor, three plates each were used for CD4 naive and CD4 memory, two plates were used for CD8 naive, and one plate was used for CD8 memory. Different laboratories and diverse techniques were used to prepare libraries and sequence TCR repertoires, to increase sequencing depth and limit assay-specific biases. What the research found in general, with its limitations: Rarefaction of sorted-subset datasets indicated incomplete sequencing despite the large sequencing depth. Naive subsets generally had larger estimated clonotype richness than memory subsets did. Compared with non-shared clonotypes, clonotypes shared by all four sorted-subset donors had higher generation probabilities. Sampling was restricted to blood, and TCR repertoires in tissue are likely to differ from TCR repertoires in blood. The genetic and exposure-history diversity represented was limited by the small number of donors. When a few donors were compared, the shared fraction of clonotypes was around 5% for naive CD4, 3.5% to 4% for naive CD8, 2% to 2.5% for memory CD4, and 0.4% for memory CD8. Pairwise subsampling indicated that sequencing depth was expected to affect the degree of clonotype sharing among donors.

Healthy HIV-negative adults with no recently reported acute infections or vaccinations were included as donors. Only Caucasian adults living in Nashville, Tennessee, USA were represented among the donors. CD4+ T cells were enriched by magnetic negative selection; naive cells were then positively selected on CD45RA, and the negative fraction formed the memory subset. Blood was obtained by leukapheresis, after which PBMCs were separated by Ficoll-Histopaque density gradient centrifugation and cryopreserved in liquid nitrogen vapor phase. Purity and quantity of every magnetically sorted T cell population were checked by analytical flow cytometry. Genomic DNA was isolated from every sorted fraction and measured by UV absorbance on a Nanodrop 2000c. This clone has just a few counts. The antigen it binds to is not known. Within one base of it there is no much larger clone, and no base qualities were kept.

TCR CDR3 regions were amplified from genomic DNA by multiplex PCR using the deep immunoSEQ assay. Extracted genomic DNA from each cell subset was spread evenly across all wells of several immunoSEQ 96-well plates, with each plate serving as a replicate. Each replicate PCR for sorted subsets received roughly 0.2 ug genomic DNA, equal to roughly 29,000 T cell genomes. Purified libraries were quantified with a Qubit 3.0 fluorometer, sized on a Bioanalyzer 2100, and re-quantified with the KAPA Library Quantification kit. Every immunoSEQ 96-well plate was sequenced on a dedicated single-read 150-cycle Illumina NextSeq 550 flow cell. The published analysis was carried out like this. Because the immunoSEQ output held only junctional sequences and lacked quality scores, the filtering could not match the filtering applied to full-length reads. To assign V/J genes and CDR3, sequences were annotated against IMGT germline references using PyIR, a Python wrapper for IgBLAST v1.9. Reads were filtered out if the reads had weak V/J assignments (E-value above 1e-6), no CDR3, stop codons, out-of-frame junctions, or ambiguous translated residues. V3J clonotypes were defined as sequences sharing an identical inferred V gene, J gene, and CDR3 amino acid sequence. Percentage overlap between repertoires was computed as shared unique clonotypes divided by the size of the smaller repertoire. RTK rarefaction, the Chao1 estimator, and Recon v2.1 estimates of unobserved clonotypes were used to assess repertoire richness. Generation probabilities for all TCRbeta clonotypes obtained by the gDNA method from a handful of donors were computed using OLGA. TCRdb mirrors the immuneACCESS table, restricted to in-frame sequences. Some clones are absent from its copies; in checked studies, under half trace to an unresolved V gene, and the reason for the others is unknown. V, J and clone size are those of that table, while D and trimming were read from the DNA. In this sample the table shows 2 million to 3 million clones, approximately 94% of which occur a single time. The top ten hold 0.14% of the sample.

Sequencing was done on a sample of naive CD4+ T cells sorted from blood. The sample's cell subset or site, from its label and the paper: CD45RA+ positively selected. This receptor was obtained from a young man in good health.

The base sequence is TGCGCCAGCGCCAGGGGGCTCGGTCAGCCCCAGCATTTT. Translated, this gives CASARGLGQPQHF. Recombination linked TRBV10-2 to TRBJ1-5; 8 junctional bases match TRBD1. From its cysteine to its phenylalanine, the CDR3 spans 13 amino acids. CDR3 DNA is the only sequence kept; it has 39 bases, read in frame from the first base. Trimming accounts for 8 bases at V and 6 bases at J, while the number of junction bases matched to no gene is 6. CDR1 is given as WSHSY and CDR2 as SAAADI, both from the germline V gene.